One TCR beta chain is described in this entry. Its matching antigen is unknown. This entry is derived from a study of cytomegalovirus exposure and HLA in healthy donors. Study as a whole: A prior study identified approximately 120 million unique TCR beta sequences from roughly 180 million T cells.

This CDR3 has 15 residues. Germline V gene lookup returns CDR1 SGHDT and CDR2 YYEEEE. The J segment lost 0 bases and the V segment lost 3 bases, leaving 5 bases of the junction unmatched. Study findings and constraints: TCR beta sequences numbering under 20,000 were associated with HLA alleles at 0.05 false discovery rate in a later analysis.

Primers included in the PCR were 60 Vbeta and 13 Jbeta primers. Using immunoSEQ multiplex PCR, the repertoire was profiled, and TCRdb retains in-frame clones only, with some absent. Of 100,000 to 150,000 clones listed, just over 70% are singletons. This sequence originates from a woman aged 55-75 years in good health and CMV-seropositive. This rearrangement joins TRBV5-6 to TRBJ1-1; TRBD1 matches 7 bases. Sequencing was carried out using PBMCs. The CDR3 DNA sequence: TGTGCCAGCAGCTGGGGACAGAATATGAACACTGAAGCTTTCTTT. Protein sequence: CASSWGQNMNTEAFF.